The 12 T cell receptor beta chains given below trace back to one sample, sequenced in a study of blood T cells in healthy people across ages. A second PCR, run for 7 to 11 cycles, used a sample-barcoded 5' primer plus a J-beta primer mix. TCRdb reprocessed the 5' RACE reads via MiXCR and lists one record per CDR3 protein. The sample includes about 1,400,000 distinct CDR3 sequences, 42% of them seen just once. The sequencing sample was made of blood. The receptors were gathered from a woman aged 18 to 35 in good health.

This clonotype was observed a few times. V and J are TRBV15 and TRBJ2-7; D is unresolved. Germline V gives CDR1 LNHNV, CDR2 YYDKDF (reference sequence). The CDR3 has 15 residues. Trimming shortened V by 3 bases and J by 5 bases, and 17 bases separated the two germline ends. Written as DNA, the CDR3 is TGTGCCACCAGCAGGACACATATCCCGATAAACGAGCAGTACTTC. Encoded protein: CATSRTHIPINEQYF.

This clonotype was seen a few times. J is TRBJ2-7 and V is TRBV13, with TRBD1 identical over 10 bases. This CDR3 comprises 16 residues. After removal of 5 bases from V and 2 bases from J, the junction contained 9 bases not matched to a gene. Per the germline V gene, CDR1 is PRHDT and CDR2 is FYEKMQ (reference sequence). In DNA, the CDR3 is TGTGCCAGCAGCCTGATGGGGACAGGGGATACCTACGAGCAGTACTTC. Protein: CASSLMGTGDTYEQYF.

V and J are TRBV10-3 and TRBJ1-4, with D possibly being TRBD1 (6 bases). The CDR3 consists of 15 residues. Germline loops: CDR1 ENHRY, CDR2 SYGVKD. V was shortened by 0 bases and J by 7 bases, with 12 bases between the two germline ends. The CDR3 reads CAISESLQGSEKLFF. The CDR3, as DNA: TGTGCCATCAGTGAGTCTTTACAGGGCTCTGAAAAACTGTTTTTT.

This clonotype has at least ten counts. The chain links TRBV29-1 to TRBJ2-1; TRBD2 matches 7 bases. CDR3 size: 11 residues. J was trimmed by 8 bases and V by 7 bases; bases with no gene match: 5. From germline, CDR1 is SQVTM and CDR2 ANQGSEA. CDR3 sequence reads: CSGSGGHEQFF. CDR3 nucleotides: TGCAGCGGATCGGGAGGCCATGAGCAGTTCTTC.

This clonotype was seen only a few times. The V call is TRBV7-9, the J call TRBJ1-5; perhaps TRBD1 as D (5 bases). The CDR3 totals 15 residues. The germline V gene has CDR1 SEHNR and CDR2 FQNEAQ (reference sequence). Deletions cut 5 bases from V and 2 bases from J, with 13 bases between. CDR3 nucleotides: TGTGCCAGCAGCCTTCAGGGTAATGGCAATCAGCCCCAGCATTTT. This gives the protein CASSLQGNGNQPQHF.

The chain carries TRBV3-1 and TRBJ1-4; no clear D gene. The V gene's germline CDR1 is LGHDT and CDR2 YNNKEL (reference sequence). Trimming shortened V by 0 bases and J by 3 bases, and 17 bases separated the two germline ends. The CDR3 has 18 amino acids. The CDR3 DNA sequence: TGTGCCAGCAGCCAAGATCTTCGGGTTGTGTGGGCTAATGAAAAACTGTTTTTT. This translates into CASSQDLRVVWANEKLFF.

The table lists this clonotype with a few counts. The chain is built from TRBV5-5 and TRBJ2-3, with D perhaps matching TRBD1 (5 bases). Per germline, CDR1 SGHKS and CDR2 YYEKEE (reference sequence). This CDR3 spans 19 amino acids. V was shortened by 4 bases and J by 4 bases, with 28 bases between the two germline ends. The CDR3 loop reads CASSTTDTAGPAWADTQYF. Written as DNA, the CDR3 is TGTGCCAGCAGCACCACAGACACCGCAGGGCCCGCTTGGGCAGATACGCAGTATTTT.

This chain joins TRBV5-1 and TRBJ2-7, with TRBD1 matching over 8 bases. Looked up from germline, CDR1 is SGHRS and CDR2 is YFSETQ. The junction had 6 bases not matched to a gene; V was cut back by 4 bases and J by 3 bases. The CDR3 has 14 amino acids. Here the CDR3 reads CASSKDREVYEQYF. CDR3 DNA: TGCGCCAGCAGCAAGGACAGGGAAGTCTACGAGCAGTACTTC. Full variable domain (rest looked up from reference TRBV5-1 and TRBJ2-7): KAGVTQTPRYLIKTRGQQVTLSCSPISGHRSVSWYQQTPGQGLQFLFEYFSETQRNKGNFPGRFSGRQFSNSRSEMNVSTLELGDSALYLCASSKDREVYEQYFGPGTRLTVT.

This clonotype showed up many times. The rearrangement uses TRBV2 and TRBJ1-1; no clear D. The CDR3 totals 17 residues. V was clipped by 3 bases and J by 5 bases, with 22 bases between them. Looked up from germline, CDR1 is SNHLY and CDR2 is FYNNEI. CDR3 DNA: TGTGCCAGCAGTGAGGGTTGGTTGATAACGGTCGGAACTGAAGCTTTCTTT. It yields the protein CASSEGWLITVGTEAFF.

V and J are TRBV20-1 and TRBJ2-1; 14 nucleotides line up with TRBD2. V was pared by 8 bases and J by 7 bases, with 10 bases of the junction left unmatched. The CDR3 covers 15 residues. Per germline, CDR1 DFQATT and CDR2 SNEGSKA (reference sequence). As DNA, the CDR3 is TGCAGTACAAGCCCCGGGACTAGCGGGAGAAATGAGCAGTTCTTC. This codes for CSTSPGTSGRNEQFF.

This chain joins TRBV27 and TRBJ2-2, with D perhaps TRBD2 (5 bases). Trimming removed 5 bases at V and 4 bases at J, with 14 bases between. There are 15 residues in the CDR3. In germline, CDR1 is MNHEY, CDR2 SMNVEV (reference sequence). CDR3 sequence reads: CASSAASSGTGELFF. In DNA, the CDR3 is TGTGCCAGCAGTGCGGCTAGCTCGGGCACCGGGGAGCTGTTTTTT.

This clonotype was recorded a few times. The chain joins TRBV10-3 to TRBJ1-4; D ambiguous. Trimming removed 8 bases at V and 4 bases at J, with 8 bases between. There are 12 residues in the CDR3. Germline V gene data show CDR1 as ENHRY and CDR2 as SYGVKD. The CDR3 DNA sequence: TGTGCCATCGGGCAGGTTAATGAAAAACTGTTTTTT. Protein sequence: CAIGQVNEKLFF.